This TCR beta chain was sequenced in a study of regulatory T cells in long-lasting Graves disease. iRepertoire HTBI primers and Arm-PCR of CDR3 regions built TCR beta libraries. TCRdb analysed the multiplex PCR reads with MiXCR anew, one entry per CDR3 protein. Of around 500,000 distinct CDR3 sequences listed, 9.5% to 15% are singletons. Time point noted: newly diagnosed GD, antithyroid drugs for less than 3 months. From PBMCs, RNA was extracted and then used to make the TCR library. CDR1 is MGHRA and CDR2 is YSYEKL in the germline V gene. The CDR3 is 15 amino acids. V was clipped by 3 bases and J by 5 bases; unmatched bases: 7. These same records also appear under a second study, on T cells in Graves' hyperthyroidism and ophthalmopathy. This second report adds: The HTBI primer set served for first-round RT-PCR of the TCR CDR3. In the analysis, a 13 V-J model separated ophthalmopathy from stable hyperthyroidism.

This chain uses TRBV4-1 with TRBJ2-1; 7 bases match TRBD2. The specimen was peripheral blood mononuclear cells (PBMCs), collected at new diagnosis, from a patient treated with antithyroid drugs. The TCR comes from a woman aged 25 to 45 with Graves disease. CDR3 in amino acids: CASSHTGTKNNEQFF. DNA for the CDR3: TGCGCCAGCAGCCATACCGGGACTAAAAACAATGAGCAGTTCTTC.